A single T cell receptor (beta chain) is shown here with its context. The antigen is not known. Generated by immunoSEQ multiplex PCR, the TCRdb table keeps only in-frame clones and is missing some. The sample lists about 130,000 clones, about nine tenths seen once, with 6.9% in the top ten. The germline gives CDR1 MNHEY, CDR2 SVGAGI. The V gene end was trimmed by 8 bases and the J gene end by 8 bases; junction bases not matched to a gene: 6. The CDR3 spans 13 residues. This record belongs to a study of T cell responses to AZD1222 COVID-19 vaccine. Study summary: Second-dose groups at about 4 or about 12 weeks were pooled.

General study findings and limits: The donor group comprised mostly white British people and more females; the analysis possibly underestimated clonal diversity. Of the AZD1222 recipients, only five to seven were seropositive at baseline. Reports say nearly half of spike-specific TCRs go after unmutated variant regions.

The receptor was isolated from an adult in good health. The sample here was peripheral blood, taken on day 0 of AZD1222 vaccination. The chain recombines TRBV6-5 with TRBJ1-4; 9 bases align to TRBD1. The CDR3 DNA reads as TGTGCCAGCCGGACAGGGGAATTAGAAAAACTGTTTTTT. Amino acids: CASRTGELEKLFF.